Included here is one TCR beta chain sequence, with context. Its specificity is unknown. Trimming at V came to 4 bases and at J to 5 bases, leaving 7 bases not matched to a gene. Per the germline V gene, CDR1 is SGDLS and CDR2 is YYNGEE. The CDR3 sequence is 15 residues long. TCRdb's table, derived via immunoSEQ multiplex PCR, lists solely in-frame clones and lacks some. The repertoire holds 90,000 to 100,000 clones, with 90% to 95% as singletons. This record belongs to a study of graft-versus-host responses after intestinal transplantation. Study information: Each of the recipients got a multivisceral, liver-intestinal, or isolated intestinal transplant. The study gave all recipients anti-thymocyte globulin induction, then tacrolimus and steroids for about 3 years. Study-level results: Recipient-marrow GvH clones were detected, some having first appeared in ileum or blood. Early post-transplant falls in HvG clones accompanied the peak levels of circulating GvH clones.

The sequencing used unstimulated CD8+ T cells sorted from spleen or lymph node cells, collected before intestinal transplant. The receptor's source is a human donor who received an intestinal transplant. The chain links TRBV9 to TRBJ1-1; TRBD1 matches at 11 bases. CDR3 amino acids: CASSPQGQGGTEAFF. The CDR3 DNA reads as TGTGCCAGCAGCCCCCAGGGACAGGGGGGGACTGAAGCTTTCTTT.